A single sample is the source of the 9 T cell receptor beta chains below, sequenced in a study of monozygotic twins with inflammatory bowel disease. TCRdb reworked the 5' RACE reads into one entry per CDR3 protein, no DNA. This repertoire includes roughly 200,000 distinct CDR3 sequences. Sequenced input: blood. These receptors were collected from a human donor with ulcerative colitis or Crohn's disease, or a healthy co-twin of an affected twin (not recorded which).

V gene TRBV25-1 combines with J gene TRBJ2-3; TCRdb's D call of TRBD1 is untestable without DNA. The CDR3 is 15 amino acids. Germline CDR1 reads MGHDK; CDR2 reads SYGVNS. The CDR3: CASSEGGKGADTQYF.

The gene calls are TRBV4-1 and TRBJ2-7. There are 14 residues in the CDR3. CDR1 MGHRA and CDR2 YSYEKL come from the germline V gene. CDR3 loop: CASSQVAVSYEQYF.

The chain has TRBV7-2 and TRBJ1-3. The CDR3 covers 15 residues. Germline V gene sequence: CDR1 SGHTA, CDR2 FQGNSA. CDR3 amino acids: CASSLTAYSGNTIYF.

The chain combines TRBV20-1 with TRBJ2-2; TCRdb calls TRBD2, which cannot be checked without DNA. The CDR3 length is 20 residues. Germline assignment: CDR1 DFQATT and CDR2 SNEGSKA (reference sequence). The CDR3 here is CSAREVGLAGQFANTGELFF.

CDR3: CSARDYEKGFTEAFF. This chain joins TRBV20-1 and TRBJ1-1. The CDR3 covers 15 residues. CDR1 is DFQATT, CDR2 SNEGSKA, per germline (reference sequence).

The chain uses TRBV5-6 and TRBJ2-3; TCRdb calls TRBD1, which cannot be checked without DNA. The CDR3 spans 13 residues. CDR1 is SGHDT, CDR2 YYEEEE, per germline. The CDR3 is CASSQTGTDTQYF.

CDR3 region: CASRETGRIDYGYTF. The chain joins TRBV7-2 to TRBJ1-2; the D gene TCRdb calls, TRBD1, cannot be checked with no DNA. Germline CDR1 and CDR2: SGHTA and FQGNSA. The CDR3 covers 15 residues.

The chain employs TRBV11-2 and TRBJ2-5; TCRdb's D gene call, TRBD1, goes unchecked for lack of DNA. Germline V gene lookup returns CDR1 SGHAT and CDR2 FQNNGV. The CDR3 is 15 residues long. The CDR3 reads CASSLGVRGWETQYF.

The genes are TRBV29-1 and TRBJ2-1; TCRdb proposes TRBD2, but this gene call is untestable without DNA. This CDR3 is built from 12 residues. Germline V gene lookup returns CDR1 SQVTM and CDR2 ANQGSEA. The CDR3 spells CSAGSGANEQFF.